Below are 10 T cell receptor beta chains sequenced from a single sample in a study of T cells in localized non-small cell lung cancer (dated by TCRdb to the early 2020s). Libraries came from the immunoSEQ multiplex PCR assay. Here the immuneACCESS table is served through TCRdb, limited to in-frame sequences with V and J called. Missing clones are a known gap in these copies; in checked studies unresolved V genes cover under half, and the rest lacks a known reason. The sample table shows 20,000 to 30,000 clones, and around four fifths are seen once. The top ten clones comprise over 4% of the sample. The specimen comprised peripheral blood, sampled before any cancer treatment. The receptor set was obtained from a woman between 35 and 70 years old with stage I lung adenocarcinoma.

This clone has just a few counts. V gene TRBV27 combines with J gene TRBJ1-1; no firm D call. Germline lookup yields CDR1 MNHEY and CDR2 SMNVEV (reference sequence). CDR3 size: 13 residues. Trimming stripped 3 bases from V and 4 bases from J, with 9 bases between. The CDR3 reads CASSFPWATEAFF. The CDR3 DNA sequence: TGTGCCAGCAGTTTTCCGTGGGCCACTGAAGCTTTCTTT.

The J gene is TRBJ2-3, the V gene TRBV11-2; D may correspond to TRBD1 or TRBD2 (5 bases each). The germline CDR1 and CDR2 sequences are SGHAT and FQNNGV. The CDR3 length is 16 residues. Trimming removed 4 bases at V and 2 bases at J, with 16 bases between. The CDR3 DNA reads TGTGCCAGCAGCTCTCCCCGAGGGGCCTTCACAGATACGCAGTATTTT. Protein sequence: CASSSPRGAFTDTQYF.

The V call is TRBV6-5, the J call TRBJ1-2, with no clear D. Trimming removed 6 bases at V and 1 base at J, with 9 bases between. CDR1 is MNHEY and CDR2 is SVGAGI in the germline V gene. The CDR3 sequence is 13 residues long. CDR3 in DNA: TGTGCCAGCAGGAGGACGGTTAACTATGGCTACACCTTC. It is translated as CASRRTVNYGYTF.

Worth noting for this clone: One end of the junction varies from germline; a read error may be responsible. The rearrangement links TRBV5-1 to TRBJ2-7; TRBD1 matches at 12 bases. The CDR3 covers 13 residues. Germline V lookup: CDR1 SGHRS, CDR2 YFSETQ. CDR3 coding DNA: TGCGCCAGCAGCTCCGGGACAGGGGGCGAGCAGTGCTTC. Residues: CASSSGTGGEQCF.

The gene calls are TRBV6-1 and TRBJ2-5, with D tentatively TRBD1 or TRBD2 (5 bases each). CDR1 is MNHNS and CDR2 is SASEGT in the germline V gene. Trimming removed 3 bases at V and 4 bases at J, with 6 bases between. The length of the CDR3 is 12 residues. The CDR3 DNA sequence: TGTGCCAGCAGTGATGGGGGAGAGACCCAGTACTTC. Residues: CASSDGGETQYF.

The chain uses TRBV18 and TRBJ1-3; D call uncertain. The CDR3 loop spans 14 amino acids. V lost 8 bases to trimming and J lost 0 bases, with 11 bases between them. Germline CDR1 is KGHSH and CDR2 is LQKENI. The CDR3 bases are TGTGCCAGCCCGCGACCCTCCTCTGGAAACACCATATATTTT. Translating gives CASPRPSSGNTIYF.

J is TRBJ1-2 and V is TRBV18, with a tentative D call TRBD1 (6 bases). Germline V gives CDR1 KGHSH, CDR2 LQKENI. V was trimmed by 2 bases and J by 8 bases, leaving 15 bases between them. CDR3 length equals 14 residues. In nucleotides, the CDR3 is TGTGCCAGCTCACCAAACGCACAGGGTGGCGGCTACACCTTC. Amino acid sequence: CASSPNAQGGGYTF. Drawing the rest from reference TRBV18 and TRBJ1-2, the complete variable domain is NAGVMQNPRHLVRRRGQEARLRCSPMKGHSHVYWYRQLPEEGLKFMVYLQKENIIDESGMPKERFSAEFPKEGPSILRIQQVVRGDSAAYFCASSPNAQGGGYTFGSGTRLTVV.

The chain combines TRBV19 with TRBJ2-3; D is perhaps TRBD1 (6 bases). The CDR3 is made up of 14 amino acids. Germline values: CDR1 LNHDA, CDR2 SQIVND (reference sequence). Trimming stripped 9 bases from V and 1 base from J, with 14 bases between. Here the CDR3 reads CASHAQGGTDTQYF. CDR3 nucleotides: TGTGCCAGCCACGCACAGGGCGGCACAGATACGCAGTATTTT.

The sample holds a few counts of this clone. This chain links TRBV5-6 with TRBJ2-7, with 7 bases lining up with TRBD1. The CDR3 runs 13 residues. J was trimmed by 3 bases and V by 2 bases; bases with no gene match: 2. CDR1 SGHDT and CDR2 YYEEEE come from the germline V gene. This chain's CDR3 is CASSLRGLYEQYF. The CDR3 region has the DNA TGTGCCAGCAGCTTAAGGGGGCTCTACGAGCAGTACTTC.

The chain carries TRBV11-2 and TRBJ1-2; 7 nucleotides match TRBD1. V dropped 4 bases and J dropped 4; count of bases not matched to a gene: 6. CDR3 length: 14 residues. CDR1 and CDR2 (germline): SGHAT, FQNNGV. The CDR3 protein is CASSSSGTAYGYTF. The CDR3 DNA is TGTGCCAGCAGCTCCTCCGGGACAGCCTATGGCTACACCTTC.